This entry lists 4 T cell receptor beta chains sequenced from one sample in a study of blood T cells in healthy people across ages (dated by TCRdb to 2014 to 2015). The method behind the library was 5' RACE. Sequenced using an Illumina HiSeq 2500. The second PCR ran for roughly 7 to 12 cycles and used a J-beta primer mix along with a sample-barcoded 5' primer. TCRdb reanalyzed the raw reads on its own, using fastp at Q25 for trimming and MiXCR for clone calling, and kept in-frame beta chains. Each entry merges the rows of one CDR3 protein and shows their most common DNA and genes. This sample holds approximately 1,000,000 distinct CDR3 sequences; 35% to 40% were observed only once. The leading ten clones occupy approximately 14% of the sample. Material: blood. The source of these receptors is a man younger than 35 in good health.

This clonotype was seen a handful of times. The chain carries TRBV25-1 and TRBJ1-2; D is uncertain. The V end was cut by 1 base, the J end by 10 bases, with 16 bases between. CDR3 length: 14 amino acids. CDR1 and CDR2 from the germline V gene are MGHDK and SYGVNS. The CDR3 here is CASSEFRAYEDYTF. CDR3 bases: TGTGCCAGCAGTGAATTTAGGGCGTATGAGGACTACACCTTC.

The gene calls are TRBV6-5 and TRBJ2-2; maybe TRBD1 (5 bases). CDR3 length: 16 amino acids. Germline CDR1 reads MNHEY; CDR2 reads SVGAGI. V was pared by 7 bases and J by 3 bases, with 18 bases between. In nucleotides, the CDR3 is TGTGCCAGCACCGACGTGGACAAAGGGTACACCGGGGAGCTGTTTTTT. It is translated as CASTDVDKGYTGELFF.

The rearrangement uses TRBV7-9 and TRBJ1-1; TRBD1 is a possible D gene (6 bases). Germline V gene lookup returns CDR1 SEHNR and CDR2 FQNEAQ (reference sequence). The CDR3 totals 15 residues. V lost 5 bases and J 1 base, leaving 14 bases between the germline ends. The CDR3, as DNA: TGTGCCAGCAGCCGTTGGACAGCTCAGAACACTGAAGCTTTCTTT. Translation: CASSRWTAQNTEAFF. The full variable domain, with the rest looked up from reference TRBV7-9 and TRBJ1-1, is DTGVSQNPRHKITKRGQNVTFRCDPISEHNRLYWYRQTLGQGPEFLTYFQNEAQLEKSRLLSDRFSAERPKGSFSTLEIQRTEQGDSAMYLCASSRWTAQNTEAFFGQGTRLTVV.

The genes are TRBV7-8 and TRBJ1-4; D remains ambiguous. Per the germline V gene, CDR1 is SGHVS and CDR2 is FQNEAQ. V was trimmed by 1 base and J by 8 bases, leaving 11 bases between them. The CDR3 runs to 14 residues. CDR3 residues: CASSLGRIWEKLFF. The CDR3 DNA reads as TGTGCCAGCAGCTTAGGGAGGATTTGGGAAAAACTGTTTTTT.